Shown below are 14 T cell receptor beta chains from a single sample sequenced in a study of identical twins. TCRdb used MiXCR to reprocess the 5' RACE reads, holding one entry per CDR3 protein. Here the sample spans hundreds of thousands of distinct CDR3 sequences, approximately 24% being singletons. The sample was also reused in another study, on T cells expressing NK-cell markers.

The sequenced material came from CD4+ T cells sorted from blood. The receptors come from a woman in her late teens or twenties in good health.

V and J are TRBV7-3 and TRBJ2-7; 10 bases agree with TRBD1. In germline, CDR1 is SGHTA, CDR2 FQGTGA. The CDR3 covers 13 residues. Unmatched junction bases numbered 8, after V lost 4 bases and J lost 11 bases. CDR3: CASSYGTGERKYF. CDR3 in DNA: TGTGCCAGCAGCTATGGGACAGGGGAGAGGAAGTACTTC.

The chain links TRBV3-1 to TRBJ1-1, with 8 positions matching TRBD1. Germline V lookup: CDR1 LGHDT, CDR2 YNNKEL (reference sequence). The CDR3 consists of 15 residues. V lost 3 bases to trimming and J lost 3 bases; unmatched junction nucleotides: 6. The CDR3 spells CASSHSDRGYTEAFF. The DNA for the CDR3 is TGTGCCAGCAGCCATAGCGACAGGGGTTACACTGAAGCTTTCTTT. The full variable domain, completed using reference TRBV3-1 and TRBJ1-1, is DTAVSQTPKYLVTQMGNDKSIKCEQNLGHDTMYWYKQDSKKFLKIMFSYNNKELIINETVPNRFSPKSPDKAHLNLHINSLELGDSAVYFCASSHSDRGYTEAFFGQGTRLTVV.

This clonotype was recorded a few times. The chain is built from TRBV20-1 and TRBJ1-1; no firm D call. Trimming shortened V by 3 bases and J by 6 bases, and 17 bases separated the two germline ends. The germline V gene has CDR1 DFQATT and CDR2 SNEGSKA (reference sequence). This CDR3 has 14 amino acids. CDR3 sequence reads: CSARKRAGRAEAFF. The CDR3 bases are TGCAGTGCTAGGAAACGAGCAGGTCGTGCTGAAGCTTTCTTT.

The chain is built from TRBV4-2 and TRBJ2-1; no definite D call. The germline V gene encodes CDR1 LGHNA and CDR2 YNFKEQ. V lost 3 bases and J lost 2, with 8 bases in between. The length of the CDR3 is 14 residues. This chain's CDR3 is CASSQPAPYNEQFF. Written as DNA, the CDR3 is TGTGCCAGCAGCCAGCCTGCCCCCTACAATGAGCAGTTCTTC.

This rearrangement joins TRBV29-1 to TRBJ2-7, with D possibly being TRBD1 (6 bases). V was trimmed by 3 bases and J by 3 bases, leaving 12 bases between them. The CDR3 has 13 amino acids. CDR1 and CDR2 (germline): SQVTM, ANQGSEA. For the CDR3, the DNA is TGCAGCGTTGAGGCTAAAGGGGGCTACGAGCAGTACTTC. This translates into CSVEAKGGYEQYF.

This clonotype was found a few times. The chain recombines TRBV10-3 with TRBJ2-2, with TRBD1 matching over 7 bases. The CDR3 spans 15 residues. Trimming cost V 6 bases and J 6 bases; bases outside gene matches: 10. Per germline, CDR1 ENHRY and CDR2 SYGVKD. CDR3 protein: CAISDGQVGSGELFF. CDR3 nucleotide sequence: TGTGCCATCAGCGATGGACAGGTCGGATCCGGGGAGCTGTTTTTT.

V usage is TRBV4-3 and J usage is TRBJ1-1, with TRBD1 matching over 7 bases. The CDR3 is made up of 16 amino acids. The trim removed 0 bases at V and 1 base at J, leaving 5 bases unmatched. Germline V gene data show CDR1 as LGHNA and CDR2 as YSLEER. The CDR3 sequence: CASSQELDRANTEAFF. DNA of the CDR3: TGCGCCAGCAGCCAAGAGCTTGACAGGGCGAACACTGAAGCTTTCTTT.

Ten or more counts support this clonotype. The gene calls are TRBV20-1 and TRBJ2-3; 10 bases map to TRBD2. There are 15 residues in the CDR3. Germline lookup yields CDR1 DFQATT and CDR2 SNEGSKA (reference sequence). V shed 1 base and J 5 bases; nucleotides not matched to a gene: 6. CDR3 DNA sequence: TGCAGTGCTAGAGGGGGACTAGCGTTAATAGATACGCAGTATTTT. Translating gives CSARGGLALIDTQYF.

The chain recombines TRBV5-6 with TRBJ2-6, with D possibly TRBD1 on 6 matching bases. Deletions cut 3 bases from V and 6 bases from J, with 10 bases between. The CDR3 loop spans 14 amino acids. Germline CDR1 SGHDT, CDR2 YYEEEE. Here the CDR3 DNA reads TGTGCCAGCAGCTACTACAGGGTGGCCAACGTCCTGACTTTC. It codes for CASSYYRVANVLTF.

This chain joins TRBV6-1 and TRBJ2-3, with D possibly TRBD2 on 6 matching bases. Trimming removed 4 bases at V and 3 bases at J, with 14 bases between. The CDR3 contains 15 residues. Germline V lookup: CDR1 MNHNS, CDR2 SASEGT. CDR3 bases: TGTGCCAGCAGTGGGGAGGCGGGAATGACAGATACGCAGTATTTT. Translation: CASSGEAGMTDTQYF.

This clonotype has more than one count but fewer than ten. The gene calls are TRBV20-1 and TRBJ1-4; no reliable D call. Germline V lookup: CDR1 DFQATT, CDR2 SNEGSKA (reference sequence). The CDR3 runs 14 residues. Trimming cost V 6 bases and J 5 bases, with 16 bases left between them. CDR3 DNA sequence: TGCAGTGCCACTCTTCGGCGGCCGAATGAAAAACTGTTTTTT. Translating it yields CSATLRRPNEKLFF.

This clonotype turned up a few times. V and J are TRBV18 and TRBJ2-3, with no clear D. CDR1 KGHSH and CDR2 LQKENI come from the germline V gene. The CDR3 consists of 13 residues. The V gene lost 2 bases and the J gene lost 6 bases, with 9 bases spanning the gap. DNA of the CDR3: TGTGCCAGCTCACCAGCCGGGCCGGATACGCAGTATTTT. This codes for CASSPAGPDTQYF.

The chain is built from TRBV5-1 and TRBJ1-1; 9 bases are shared with TRBD1. Trimming took 1 base from V and 5 from J; bases not matched to a gene: 6. CDR1 is SGHRS and CDR2 is YFSETQ in the germline V gene. CDR3 length: 15 residues. The CDR3 reads CASSLRGDRDTEAFF. CDR3 in DNA: TGCGCCAGCAGCTTGCGGGGGGACAGGGATACTGAAGCTTTCTTT.

This clonotype was seen many times. This chain uses TRBV12-3 or TRBV12-4 with TRBJ2-7; D possibly corresponds to TRBD2 (5 bases). V was shortened by 6 bases and J by 1 base, with 10 bases between the two germline ends. The CDR3 spans 13 residues. The CDR3 region is CASSFSGSYEQYF. CDR3 DNA: TGTGCCAGCAGCTTCAGCGGATCCTACGAGCAGTACTTC.